This T cell receptor (beta chain) originates from a study of T cell responses to AZD1222 COVID-19 vaccine. Germline assignment: CDR1 SGHTA and CDR2 FQGNSA. CDR3 size: 14 residues. V was cut by 4 bases and J by 5 bases, with 14 bases left in between. Method: immunoSEQ multiplex PCR; TCRdb's copy keeps in-frame clones and lacks some. Of over 100,000 clones listed, 90% are singletons. This TCR came from an adult in good health. The starting material was peripheral blood, obtained on day 0 of AZD1222 vaccination. This sequence joins TRBV7-2 and TRBJ2-5, with D possibly TRBD2 on 6 matching bases. In DNA form, the CDR3 reads TGTGCCAGCAGCTCCCCGCGGGGTCGGGAGACCCAGTACTTC. It yields the protein CASSSPRGRETQYF. Drawing the rest from reference TRBV7-2 and TRBJ2-5, the complete variable domain is GAGVSQSPSNKVTEKGKDVELRCDPISGHTALYWYRQSLGQGLEFLIYFQGNSAPDKSGLPSDRFSAERTGGSVSTLTIQRTQQEDSAVYLCASSSPRGRETQYFGPGTRLLVL.